Sequencing of this TCR beta chain was carried out in a study of technical replicates of blood from a handful of donors. Germline V gene sequence: CDR1 GTSNPN, CDR2 SVGIG (reference sequence). This CDR3 has 15 amino acids. After removal of 2 bases from V and 3 bases from J, the junction contained 7 bases not matched to a gene. Clones were read by immunoSEQ multiplex PCR, and TCRdb kept only the in-frame ones, dropping some. The sample lists about 79,000 clones, around 92% occurring once. The sequenced material came from T cells isolated from PBMCs. The receptor's source is a human donor in good health. Some clones in this sample may be carry-over from other donors' samples. The rearrangement links TRBV30 to TRBJ1-2; 9 bases match TRBD1. CDR3 coding DNA: TGTGCCTGGAGTCCGGGACAGGGATCCTACTATGGCTACACCTTC. Its protein is CAWSPGQGSYYGYTF. The full variable domain, with the rest looked up from reference TRBV30 and TRBJ1-2, is SQTIHQWPATLVQPVGSPLSLECTVEGTSNPNLYWYRQAAGRGLQLLFYSVGIGQISSEVPQNLSASRPQDRQFILSSKKLLLSDSGFYLCAWSPGQGSYYGYTFGSGTRLTVV.